This paragraph covers one T cell receptor beta chain sequence. The antigen remains undetermined. These data come from a study of CD8 T cells in Susac syndrome. Whole-study results and caveats: The study acknowledged a relatively small number of individuals in its TCR sequencing and HLA analysis.

Random hexamers were used to reverse transcribe roughly 0.5 to 1 ug of RNA. The method of amplification for TCR beta CDR3 was immunoSEQ multiplex PCR, covering 54 Vbeta and 13 Jbeta. TCRdb re-derived calls from the immunoSEQ multiplex PCR reads in MiXCR, one entry per CDR3 protein. Of 300,000 or so distinct CDR3 sequences listed, about 91% are singletons. From blood CD8+ and CD4+ T cells, TCR beta sequences were generated. TEMRA cells were FACS-enriched, with CD8+ and CD4+ T cells isolated negatively. The sample consisted of CD4+ T cells from PBMCs. This receptor was taken from a human donor with multiple sclerosis.

CDR3 residues: CASRDPGQGGSPLHF. CDR3 DNA: TGTGCCAGCAGAGATCCGGGACAGGGAGGCTCACCCCTCCACTTT. This rearrangement joins TRBV2 to TRBJ1-6, with TRBD1 matching 9 bases. Germline V gene sequence: CDR1 SNHLY, CDR2 FYNNEI. The V segment lost 6 bases and the J segment 10 bases; nucleotides outside the gene matches: 10. The CDR3 totals 15 residues.